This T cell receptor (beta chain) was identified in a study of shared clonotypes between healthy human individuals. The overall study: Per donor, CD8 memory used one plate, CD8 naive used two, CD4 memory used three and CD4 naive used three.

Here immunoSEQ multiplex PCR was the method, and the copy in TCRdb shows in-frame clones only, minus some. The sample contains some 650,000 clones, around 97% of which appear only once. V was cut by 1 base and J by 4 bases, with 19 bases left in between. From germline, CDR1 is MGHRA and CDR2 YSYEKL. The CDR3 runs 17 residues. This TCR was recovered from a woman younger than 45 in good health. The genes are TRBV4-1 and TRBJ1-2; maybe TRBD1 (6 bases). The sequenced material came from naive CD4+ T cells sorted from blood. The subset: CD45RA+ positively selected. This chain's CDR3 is CASSQARGRGLSYGYTF. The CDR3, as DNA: TGCGCCAGCAGCCAAGCACGGGGTCGGGGGCTGAGCTATGGCTACACCTTC.